This T cell receptor beta chain was identified during a study of monozygotic twins with inflammatory bowel disease. With no T cell sorting beforehand, total RNA was isolated from whole blood. Nested PCRs of around 15 and 10 cycles, two in total, were run on TCRalpha and TCRbeta cDNA. TCRdb re-called the 5' RACE reads and shows each CDR3 protein once, DNA omitted. The sample totals 400,000 to 500,000 distinct CDR3 sequences; its top ten clones hold roughly 2.5%. The germline CDR1 and CDR2 sequences are MDHEN and SYDVKM. CDR3 size: 15 residues. The chain employs TRBV28 and TRBJ1-2; lacking DNA, the TRBD1 call made by TCRdb goes unchecked. The sequenced material came from blood. The sequence derives from a human donor with ulcerative colitis or Crohn's disease, or a healthy co-twin of an affected twin (not recorded which). The CDR3 sequence: CASSPMGQGPYGYTF.